A selection of T cell receptor beta chains follows, all from one sample in a study of blood T cells in healthy people across ages. A single record per CDR3 protein comes from TCRdb applying MiXCR to the 5' RACE reads. The sample contains about 720,000 distinct CDR3 sequences, 22% of which appear only once. Sequenced material: blood. Source of these receptors: a man in his 70s in good health. The CDR3 runs from the conserved cysteine through the conserved F or W. D genes are given only for firm matches. A row's size may be missing; if present it is once, few, many or a size class.

j_gene: TRBJ1-1; d_gene: .; abundance: .; v_gene: TRBV3-1; CDR3aa: CASSQGGARGNTEAFF; CDR3nt: TGTGCCAGCAGCCAGGGGGGGGCTCGGGGGAACACTGAAGCTTTCTTT
j_gene: TRBJ2-7; d_gene: TRBD1; abundance: .; v_gene: TRBV11-2; CDR3aa: CASSLLLDRVEVYEQYF; CDR3nt: TGTGCCAGCAGCTTATTACTGGACAGGGTTGAAGTCTACGAGCAGTACTTC
j_gene: TRBJ2-1; d_gene: .; abundance: .; v_gene: TRBV13; CDR3aa: CASSLGAGNVYNEQFF; CDR3nt: TGTGCCAGCAGCTTAGGAGCGGGTAACGTGTACAATGAGCAGTTCTTC
j_gene: TRBJ2-1; d_gene: TRBD1; abundance: .; v_gene: TRBV5-1; CDR3aa: CASIPRGSGGRNEQFF; CDR3nt: TGCGCCAGCATCCCGAGGGGTTCAGGGGGTCGAAATGAGCAGTTCTTC
j_gene: TRBJ2-1; d_gene: .; abundance: few; v_gene: TRBV20-1; CDR3aa: CSAFHYYPQGNEQFF; CDR3nt: TGCAGTGCTTTCCATTATTACCCCCAGGGGAATGAGCAGTTCTTC
j_gene: TRBJ2-5; d_gene: .; abundance: .; v_gene: TRBV7-9; CDR3aa: CASSLWLRVREETQYF; CDR3nt: TGTGCCAGCAGCTTGTGGTTACGAGTCAGGGAAGAGACCCAGTACTTC
j_gene: TRBJ1-2; d_gene: TRBD1; abundance: .; v_gene: TRBV9; CDR3aa: CASRTGTGAYTF; CDR3nt: TGTGCCAGCAGGACCGGGACAGGAGCCTACACCTTC
j_gene: TRBJ1-1; d_gene: .; abundance: many; v_gene: TRBV5-1; CDR3aa: CASSWTANTEAFF; CDR3nt: TGCGCCAGCAGCTGGACAGCTAACACTGAAGCTTTCTTT
j_gene: TRBJ2-3; d_gene: .; abundance: few; v_gene: TRBV3-1; CDR3aa: CASSHVLGADTQYF; CDR3nt: TGTGCCAGCAGCCATGTGCTAGGCGCAGATACGCAGTATTTT
j_gene: TRBJ2-6; d_gene: .; abundance: .; v_gene: TRBV20-1; CDR3aa: CSASPAGANVLTF; CDR3nt: TGCAGTGCTAGTCCCGCTGGGGCCAACGTCCTGACTTTC
j_gene: TRBJ1-2; d_gene: TRBD1; abundance: .; v_gene: TRBV4-2; CDR3aa: CASSQDGQGWTNYGYTF; CDR3nt: TGTGCCAGCAGCCAAGACGGACAGGGATGGACTAACTATGGCTACACCTTC